Following are 6 T cell receptor beta chains from one sample sequenced in a study of human T cells and chemical hapten exposure. Specified time point: patch test 1, 2 weeks after DPC sensitization. Described treatment: therapeutic diphenylcyclopropenone sensitization with weekly scalp DPC. Via MiXCR, TCRdb re-called the RACE reads, giving one row per CDR3 protein. The repertoire includes fewer than 60,000 distinct CDR3 sequences, 8% to 9.5% of them detected once, and 4% to 5.5% sits in the top ten. The sample consisted of whole blood, taken in connection with sensitization to the hapten diphenylcyclopropenone (DPC). These TCRs come from a woman in her 50s with alopecia areata. Some clones in this sample may be carry-over from other donors' samples.

This clonotype was counted between two and nine times. The gene calls are TRBV9 and TRBJ2-7; possible D gene TRBD2, 6 bases. This CDR3 region has 12 residues. V was pared by 3 bases and J by 3 bases, with 7 bases between. CDR1 and CDR2 from the germline V gene are SGDLS and YYNGEE. The chain's CDR3 is CASSAGGYEQYF. CDR3 bases: TGTGCCAGCAGCGCCGGGGGCTACGAGCAGTACTTC.

This clonotype appeared many times. The CDR3 DNA is TGCAGCGTTGTGGTTCAAATCATCACAGATACGCAGTATTTT. Its protein is CSVVVQIITDTQYF. The chain joins TRBV29-1 to TRBJ2-3, with D unclear. This CDR3 spans 14 amino acids. Germline lookup yields CDR1 SQVTM and CDR2 ANQGSEA. Trimming left V 4 bases short and J 2 bases short, with 13 bases between.

The chain uses TRBV20-1 and TRBJ2-5; D may be TRBD2 (5 bases). The V and J ends lost 0 bases and 4 bases respectively, with 9 bases between them. The CDR3 has 13 residues. Germline V gene sequence: CDR1 DFQATT, CDR2 SNEGSKA (reference sequence). The CDR3 DNA sequence: TGCAGTGCTAGAGACGAGGGCCCAGAGACCCAGTACTTC. It translates to CSARDEGPETQYF.

This clonotype has a count of ten or more. The chain links TRBV3-1 to TRBJ2-1; 10 bases fit TRBD2. This CDR3 has 14 residues. Germline trimming cut 2 bases from V and 7 bases from J; bases unmatched to any gene: 2. Germline V gene lookup returns CDR1 LGHDT and CDR2 YNNKEL (reference sequence). Here the CDR3 reads CASSQISGRNEQFF. The CDR3 nucleotides are TGTGCCAGCAGCCAAATTAGCGGGAGGAATGAGCAGTTCTTC.

The rearrangement uses TRBV29-1 and TRBJ2-3; D remains ambiguous. Germline V gene lookup returns CDR1 SQVTM and CDR2 ANQGSEA. V was shortened by 7 bases and J by 4 bases, with 9 bases between the two germline ends. The CDR3 sequence is 11 residues long. The CDR3 region is CSGFLPDTQYF. CDR3 bases: TGCAGCGGGTTCCTGCCAGATACGCAGTATTTT.

In this sample, this clonotype turned up many times. The CDR3 coding sequence is TGTGCCAGCAGCCCCCCCGGGGAGCTGTTTTTT. The encoded protein is CASSPPGELFF. The rearrangement joins TRBV11-2 to TRBJ2-2, with D uncertain. Trimming cost V 5 bases and J 6 bases, with 4 bases left between them. This CDR3 region has 11 residues. Germline lookup yields CDR1 SGHAT and CDR2 FQNNGV.